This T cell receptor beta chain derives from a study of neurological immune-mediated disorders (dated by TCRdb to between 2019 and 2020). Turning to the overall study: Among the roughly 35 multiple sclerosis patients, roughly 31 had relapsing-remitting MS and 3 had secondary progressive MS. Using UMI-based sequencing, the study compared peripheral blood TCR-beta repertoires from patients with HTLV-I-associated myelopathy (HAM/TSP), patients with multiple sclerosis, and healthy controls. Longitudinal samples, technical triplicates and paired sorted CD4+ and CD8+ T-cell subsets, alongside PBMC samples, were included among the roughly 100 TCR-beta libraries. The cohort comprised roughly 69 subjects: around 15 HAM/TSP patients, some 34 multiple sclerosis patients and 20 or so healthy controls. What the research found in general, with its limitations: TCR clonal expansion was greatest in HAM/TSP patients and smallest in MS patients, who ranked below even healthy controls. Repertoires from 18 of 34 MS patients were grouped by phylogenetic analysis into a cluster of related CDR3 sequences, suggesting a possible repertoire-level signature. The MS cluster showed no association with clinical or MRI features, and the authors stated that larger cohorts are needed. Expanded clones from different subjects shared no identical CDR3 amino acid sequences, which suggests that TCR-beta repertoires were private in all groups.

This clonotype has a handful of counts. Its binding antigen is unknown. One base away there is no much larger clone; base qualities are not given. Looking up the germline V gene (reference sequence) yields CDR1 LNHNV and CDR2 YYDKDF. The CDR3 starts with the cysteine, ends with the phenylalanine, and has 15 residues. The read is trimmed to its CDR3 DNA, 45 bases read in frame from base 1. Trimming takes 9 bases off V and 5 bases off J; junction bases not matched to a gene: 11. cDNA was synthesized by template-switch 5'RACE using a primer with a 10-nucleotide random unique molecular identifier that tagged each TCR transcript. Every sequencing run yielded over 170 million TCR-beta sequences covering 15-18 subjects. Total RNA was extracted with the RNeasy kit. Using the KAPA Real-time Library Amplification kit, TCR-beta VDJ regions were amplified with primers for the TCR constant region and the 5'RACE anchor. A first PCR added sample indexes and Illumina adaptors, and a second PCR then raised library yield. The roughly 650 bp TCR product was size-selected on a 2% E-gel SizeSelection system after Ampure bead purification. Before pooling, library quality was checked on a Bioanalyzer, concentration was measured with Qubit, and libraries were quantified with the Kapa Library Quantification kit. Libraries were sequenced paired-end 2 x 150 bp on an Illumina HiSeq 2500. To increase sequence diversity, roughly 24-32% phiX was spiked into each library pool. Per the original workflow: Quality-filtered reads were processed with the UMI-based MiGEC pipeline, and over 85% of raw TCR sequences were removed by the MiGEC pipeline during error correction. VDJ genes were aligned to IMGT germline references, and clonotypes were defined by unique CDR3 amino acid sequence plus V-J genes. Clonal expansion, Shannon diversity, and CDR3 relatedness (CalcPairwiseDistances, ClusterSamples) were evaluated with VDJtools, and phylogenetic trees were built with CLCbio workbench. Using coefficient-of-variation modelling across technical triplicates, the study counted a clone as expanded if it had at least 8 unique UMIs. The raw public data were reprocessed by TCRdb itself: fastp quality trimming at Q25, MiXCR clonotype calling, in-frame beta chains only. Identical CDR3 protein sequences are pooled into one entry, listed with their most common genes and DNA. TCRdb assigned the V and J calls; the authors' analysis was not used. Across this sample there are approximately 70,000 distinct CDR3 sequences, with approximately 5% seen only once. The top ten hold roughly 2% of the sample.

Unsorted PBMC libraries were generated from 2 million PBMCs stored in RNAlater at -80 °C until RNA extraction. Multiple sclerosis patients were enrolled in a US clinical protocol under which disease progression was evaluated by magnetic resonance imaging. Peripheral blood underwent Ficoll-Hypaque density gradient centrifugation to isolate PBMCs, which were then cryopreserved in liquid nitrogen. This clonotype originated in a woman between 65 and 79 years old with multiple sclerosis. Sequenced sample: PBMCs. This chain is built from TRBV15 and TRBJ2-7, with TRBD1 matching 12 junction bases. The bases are TGTGCCACAGAAACCGGGACAGGGGGCCCGGACGAGCAGTACTTC. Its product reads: CATETGTGGPDEQYF.